This TCR beta chain was identified during a study of blood T cells in healthy people across ages. For the second PCR, which ran for about 6 to 11 cycles, a sample-barcoded 5' primer and a J-beta primer mix were used. TCRdb passed the 5' RACE reads through MiXCR, listing each CDR3 protein once. The sample has about 640,000 distinct CDR3 sequences; roughly 41% are singletons. This clonotype was counted a few times. V lost 1 base to trimming and J lost 2 bases, with 9 bases between them. The CDR3 has 15 amino acids. Germline CDR1 SGHNT, CDR2 YYREEE (reference sequence). Isolated per sample were at least 7 million PBMCs.

The rearrangement uses TRBV5-4 and TRBJ1-4; unclear D gene. Sample: blood. The TCR sequence derives from an elderly man in good health. CDR3 in amino acids: CASSLLAGTNEKLFF. As DNA, the CDR3 is TGTGCCAGCAGCTTGCTGGCCGGGACTAATGAAAAACTGTTTTTT.